This T cell receptor beta chain was documented in a study of control samples from healthy donors and cancer patients. With 5 bases removed from V and 2 bases from J, the gap between germline ends came to 11 bases. The CDR3 totals 14 residues. Germline CDR1 and CDR2: LGHDT and YNNKEL (reference sequence). The table came from immunoSEQ multiplex PCR; TCRdb's copy has only in-frame clones and leaves some out. Of about 220,000 clones listed, around 94% are singletons. V gene TRBV3-1 (or the pseudogene TRBV3-2) combines with J gene TRBJ2-3, with TRBD1 as a possible D gene (6 bases). Sequenced sample: blood. This TCR derives from a man in his fifties or sixties in good health. CDR3 nucleotides: TGTGCCAGCAGCTACACAGGGAACACAGATACGCAGTATTTT. It encodes CASSYTGNTDTQYF.